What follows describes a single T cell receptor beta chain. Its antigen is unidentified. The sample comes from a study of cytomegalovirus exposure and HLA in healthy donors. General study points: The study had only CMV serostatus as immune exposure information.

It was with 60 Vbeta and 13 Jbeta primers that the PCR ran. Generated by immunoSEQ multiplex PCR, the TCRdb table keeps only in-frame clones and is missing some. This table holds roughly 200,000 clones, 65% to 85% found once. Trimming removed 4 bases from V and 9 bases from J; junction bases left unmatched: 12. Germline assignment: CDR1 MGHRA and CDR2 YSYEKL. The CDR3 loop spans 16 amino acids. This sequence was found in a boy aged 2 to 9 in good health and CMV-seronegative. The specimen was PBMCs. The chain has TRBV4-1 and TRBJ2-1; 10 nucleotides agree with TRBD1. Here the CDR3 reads CASSPLLGQGTSEQFF. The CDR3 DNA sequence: TGCGCCAGCAGCCCTCTGTTGGGACAGGGGACCAGTGAGCAGTTCTTC.